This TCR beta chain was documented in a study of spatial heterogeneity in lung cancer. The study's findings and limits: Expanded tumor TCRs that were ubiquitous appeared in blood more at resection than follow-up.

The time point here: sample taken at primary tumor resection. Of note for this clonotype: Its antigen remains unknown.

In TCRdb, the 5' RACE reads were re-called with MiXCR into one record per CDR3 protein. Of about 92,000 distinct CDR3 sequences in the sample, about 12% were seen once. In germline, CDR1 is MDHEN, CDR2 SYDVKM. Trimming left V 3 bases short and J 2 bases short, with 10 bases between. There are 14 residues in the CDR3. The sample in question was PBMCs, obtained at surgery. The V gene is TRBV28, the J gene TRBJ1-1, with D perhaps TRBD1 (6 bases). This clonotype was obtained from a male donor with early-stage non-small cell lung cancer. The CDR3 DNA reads TGTGCCAGCAGTTTGGGGGGGGCAAACACTGAAGCTTTCTTT. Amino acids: CASSLGGANTEAFF. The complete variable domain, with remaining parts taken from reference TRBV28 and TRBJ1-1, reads DVKVTQSSRYLVKRTGEKVFLECVQDMDHENMFWYRQDPGLGLRLIYFSYDVKMKEKGDIPEGYSVSREKKERFSLILESASTNQTSMYLCASSLGGANTEAFFGQGTRLTVV.